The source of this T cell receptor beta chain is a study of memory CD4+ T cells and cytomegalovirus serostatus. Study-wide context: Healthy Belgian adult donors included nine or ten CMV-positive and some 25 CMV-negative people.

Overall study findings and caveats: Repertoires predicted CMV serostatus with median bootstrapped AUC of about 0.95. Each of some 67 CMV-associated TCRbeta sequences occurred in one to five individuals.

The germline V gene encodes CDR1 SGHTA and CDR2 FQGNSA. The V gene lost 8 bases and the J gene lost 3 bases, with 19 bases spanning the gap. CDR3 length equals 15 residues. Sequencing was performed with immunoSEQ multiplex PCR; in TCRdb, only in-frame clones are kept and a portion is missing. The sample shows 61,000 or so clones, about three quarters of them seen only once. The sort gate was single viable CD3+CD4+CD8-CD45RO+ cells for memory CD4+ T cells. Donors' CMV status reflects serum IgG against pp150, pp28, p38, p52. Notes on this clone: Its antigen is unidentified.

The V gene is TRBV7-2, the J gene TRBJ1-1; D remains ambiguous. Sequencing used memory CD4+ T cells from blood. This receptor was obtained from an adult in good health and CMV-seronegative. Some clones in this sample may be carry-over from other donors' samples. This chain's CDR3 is CASSPSTWEYTEAFF. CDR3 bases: TGTGCCAGCTCGCCATCGACCTGGGAATACACTGAAGCTTTCTTT.